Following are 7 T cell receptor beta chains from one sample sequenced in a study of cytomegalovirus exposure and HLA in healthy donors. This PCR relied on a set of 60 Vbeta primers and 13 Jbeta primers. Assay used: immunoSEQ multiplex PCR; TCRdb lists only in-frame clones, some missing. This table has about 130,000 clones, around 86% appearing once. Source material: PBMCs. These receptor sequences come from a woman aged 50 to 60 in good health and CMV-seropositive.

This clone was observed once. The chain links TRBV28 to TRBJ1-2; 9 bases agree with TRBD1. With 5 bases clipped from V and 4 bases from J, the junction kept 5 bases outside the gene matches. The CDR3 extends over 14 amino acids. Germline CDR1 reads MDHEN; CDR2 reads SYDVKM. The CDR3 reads CASSHGQGTYGYTF. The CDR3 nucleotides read TGTGCCAGCAGTCATGGACAGGGGACCTATGGCTACACCTTC.

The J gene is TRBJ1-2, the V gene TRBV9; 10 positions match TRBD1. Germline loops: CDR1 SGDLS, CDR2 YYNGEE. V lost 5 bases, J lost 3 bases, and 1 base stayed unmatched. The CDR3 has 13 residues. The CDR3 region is CASRGTGDYGYTF. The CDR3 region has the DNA TGTGCCAGCAGGGGGACAGGGGACTATGGCTACACCTTC.

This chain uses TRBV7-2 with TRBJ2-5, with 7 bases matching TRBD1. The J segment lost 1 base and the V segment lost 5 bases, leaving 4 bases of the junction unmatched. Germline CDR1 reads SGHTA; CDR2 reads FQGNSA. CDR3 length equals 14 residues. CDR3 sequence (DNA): TGTGCCAGCAGCAGACAGGGATCCCAAGAGACCCAGTACTTC. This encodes CASSRQGSQETQYF. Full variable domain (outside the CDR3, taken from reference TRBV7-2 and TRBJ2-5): GAGVSQSPSNKVTEKGKDVELRCDPISGHTALYWYRQSLGQGLEFLIYFQGNSAPDKSGLPSDRFSAERTGGSVSTLTIQRTQQEDSAVYLCASSRQGSQETQYFGPGTRLLVL.

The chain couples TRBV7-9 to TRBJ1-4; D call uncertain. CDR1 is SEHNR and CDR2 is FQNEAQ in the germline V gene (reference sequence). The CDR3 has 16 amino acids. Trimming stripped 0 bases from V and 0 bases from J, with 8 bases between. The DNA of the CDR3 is TGTGCCAGCAGCTTAGCGAGGACTGCAACTAATGAAAAACTGTTTTTT. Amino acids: CASSLARTATNEKLFF.

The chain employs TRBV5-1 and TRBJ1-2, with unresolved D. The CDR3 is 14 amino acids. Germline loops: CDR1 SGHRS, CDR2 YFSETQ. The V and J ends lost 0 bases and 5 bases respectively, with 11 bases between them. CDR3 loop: CASSLGAGNYGYTF. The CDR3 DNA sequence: TGCGCCAGCAGCTTGGGTGCGGGGAATTATGGCTACACCTTC.

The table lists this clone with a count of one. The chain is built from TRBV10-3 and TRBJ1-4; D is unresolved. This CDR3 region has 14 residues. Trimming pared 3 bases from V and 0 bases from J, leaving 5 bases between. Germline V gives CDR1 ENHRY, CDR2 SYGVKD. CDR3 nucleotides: TGTGCCATCAGTGAAACAGCAACTAATGAAAAACTGTTTTTT. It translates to CAISETATNEKLFF.

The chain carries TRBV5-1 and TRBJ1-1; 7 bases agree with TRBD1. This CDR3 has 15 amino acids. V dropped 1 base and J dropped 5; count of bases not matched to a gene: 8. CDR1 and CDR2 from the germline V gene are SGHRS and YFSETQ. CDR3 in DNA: TGCGCCAGCAGCTTGCAGGCCGCAGGGGGGACTGAAGCTTTCTTT. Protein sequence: CASSLQAAGGTEAFF.